A selection of T cell receptor beta chains follows, all from one sample in a study of cytomegalovirus exposure and HLA in healthy donors. Libraries were prepared by immunoSEQ multiplex PCR; TCRdb keeps only in-frame clonotypes and omits some of them. The data hold approximately 140,000 clones, with roughly 75% observed a single time. Source material: PBMCs. The receptors were sampled from a man in his forties in good health and CMV-seronegative. Each CDR3 is given without its conserved first and last residue. For some rows the clone size is stated as once, few or many, or as a class when expanded; others skip it.

clone size	CDR3 length	V gene	J gene	CDR3 protein
.	12	TRBV5-1	.	ASSLVGLSYEQY
.	14	TRBV27	TRBJ2-7	ASSLEQVRRLREQY
.	13	TRBV18	TRBJ1-3	ASSTDRLGANTIY
.	11	TRBV19	TRBJ1-3	ASRTMSGNTIY
.	13	TRBV19	TRBJ1-5	ASSIPQGGNQPQH
.	12	TRBV7-3	TRBJ1-3	ASSQQGSGNTIY
.	17	TRBV7-8	TRBJ2-3	ASSSSRVGPSGGTDTQY
.	12	TRBV5-5	TRBJ1-1	ASSLNSGNTEAF
.	11	TRBV18	TRBJ1-1	ASSRGGLSEAF
.	10	TRBV7-9	TRBJ1-1	ASSRQGLEAF
once	15	TRBV10-2	TRBJ2-1	ASSEFFGTGTYNEQF
.	13	TRBV9	TRBJ1-2	ASSPRGVPTYGYT
.	13	TRBV5-1	TRBJ2-1	ASSLLAGFYNEQF
once	13	TRBV5-4	TRBJ2-1	ASSSTTGSGNEQF
few	16	TRBV5-6	TRBJ1-5	ASSLRRLGEISNQPQH
few	13	TRBV6-1	TRBJ1-1	ASTLEGQSFTEAF
.	14	TRBV5-4	TRBJ2-5	ASSPPRAGKGETQY
.	14	TRBV6-4	TRBJ2-2	ASSRRTGSDTGELF
.	11	TRBV19	TRBJ1-1	ASGFRGSTEAF
.	14	TRBV4-1	TRBJ2-3	ASSLGQARGTDTQY
.	14	TRBV7-7	TRBJ2-3	ASSLGGSGGGDTQY
.	11	TRBV19	TRBJ2-5	ASSHRDTDDQY
few	13	TRBV6-5	TRBJ1-4	ASSFATGANEKLF
.	13	TRBV11-2	TRBJ2-7	ASSPRTGRSYEQY
.	11	TRBV19	TRBJ1-2	ASSITGASGYT
.	15	TRBV7-6	TRBJ1-2	ASSPTGGAGADYGYT
few	13	TRBV4-2	TRBJ1-1	ASRPQTDMNTEAF
.	12	TRBV7-3	TRBJ2-2	ASSLGSNTGELF
few	12	TRBV6-5	TRBJ1-3	ASSSGRTGNTIY
.	11	TRBV4-1	TRBJ2-7	ASSPGQGREQY
.	13	TRBV2	TRBJ1-5	ASSEGTGGSQPQH
.	11	TRBV6-6	TRBJ1-4	ASSYLANEKLF
.	15	TRBV9	TRBJ2-1	ASSVRPGVRLGDEQF
.	14	TRBV25-1	TRBJ2-3	ASSESTGGFTDTQY
few	12	TRBV7-2	TRBJ1-1	ASSREQGITEAF
.	11	TRBV19	TRBJ1-3	ASQGLSGNTIY
.	14	TRBV2	TRBJ2-7	ASSRPIARDAYEQY
.	12	TRBV7-8	TRBJ1-5	ASSLGAGYQPQH
.	12	TRBV18	TRBJ1-1	ASSLEAGITEAF
.	12	TRBV10-3	TRBJ1-1	AISGPSMNTEAF
few	14	TRBV6-1	TRBJ1-5	ASSDQGASRSQPQH
.	14	TRBV5-4	TRBJ2-5	ASSLAFGGGQGTQY
few	11	TRBV30	TRBJ1-1	AWSVTGTGAAF
.	13	TRBV30	TRBJ2-7	AWSVRQGNLYEQY
.	13	TRBV27	TRBJ2-5	ASSPLGQGEETQY
.	12	TRBV13	TRBJ2-1	ASSLSDRRNEQF
once	14	TRBV5-4	TRBJ2-5	ASNPTGGPSQETQY
.	15	TRBV30	TRBJ2-7	ARWERGGPGTPYEQY
.	15	TRBV4-3	TRBJ2-7	ASSPTFPGQGSYEQY